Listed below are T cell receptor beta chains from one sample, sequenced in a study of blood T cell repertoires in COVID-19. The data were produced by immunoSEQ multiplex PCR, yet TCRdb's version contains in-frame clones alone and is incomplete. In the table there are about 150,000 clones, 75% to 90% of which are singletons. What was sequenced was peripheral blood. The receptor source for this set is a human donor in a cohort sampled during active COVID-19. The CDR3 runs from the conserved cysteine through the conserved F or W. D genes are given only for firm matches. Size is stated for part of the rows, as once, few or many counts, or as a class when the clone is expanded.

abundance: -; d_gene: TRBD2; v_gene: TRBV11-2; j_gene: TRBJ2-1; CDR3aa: CASSVLSGRDNEQFF; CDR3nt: TGTGCCAGCAGCGTACTAAGCGGGAGGGACAATGAGCAGTTCTTC
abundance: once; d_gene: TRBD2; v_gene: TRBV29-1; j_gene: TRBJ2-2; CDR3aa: CSLLADPDTGELFF; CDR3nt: TGCAGCCTCCTAGCGGACCCGGACACCGGGGAGCTGTTTTTT
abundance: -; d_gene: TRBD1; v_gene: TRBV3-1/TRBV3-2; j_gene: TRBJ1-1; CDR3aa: CASSPRDRLNTEAFF; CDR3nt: TGTGCCAGCAGCCCACGGGACAGGTTGAACACTGAAGCTTTCTTT
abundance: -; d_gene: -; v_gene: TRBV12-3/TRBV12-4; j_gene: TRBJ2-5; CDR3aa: CASSLVLIETQYF; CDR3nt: TGTGCCAGCAGTTTGGTACTTATAGAGACCCAGTACTTC
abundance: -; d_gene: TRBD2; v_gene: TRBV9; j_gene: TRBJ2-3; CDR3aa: CASSGGSGRADTQYF; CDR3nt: TGTGCCAGCAGCGGGGGGAGCGGGAGGGCAGATACGCAGTATTTT
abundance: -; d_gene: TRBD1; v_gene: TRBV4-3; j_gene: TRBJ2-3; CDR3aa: CASSAYRGTGTQYF; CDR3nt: TGCGCCAGCAGCGCCTACAGGGGAACAGGCACGCAGTATTTT
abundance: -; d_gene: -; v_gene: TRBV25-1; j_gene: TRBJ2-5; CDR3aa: CASSDYETQYF; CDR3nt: TGTGCCAGCTCGGACTATGAGACCCAGTACTTC
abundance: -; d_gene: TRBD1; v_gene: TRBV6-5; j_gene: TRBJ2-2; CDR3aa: CASSIQGAGTGELFF; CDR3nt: TGTGCCAGCAGTATACAGGGGGCGGGTACCGGGGAGCTGTTTTTT
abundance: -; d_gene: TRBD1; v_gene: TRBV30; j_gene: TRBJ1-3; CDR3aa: CAWRDRERLGSGNTIYF; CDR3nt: TGTGCCTGGCGGGACAGGGAGCGTTTGGGCTCTGGAAACACCATATATTTT
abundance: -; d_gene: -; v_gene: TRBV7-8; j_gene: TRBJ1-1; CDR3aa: CASSFSGDTEAFF; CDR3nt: TGTGCCAGCAGCTTCTCAGGGGACACTGAAGCTTTCTTT
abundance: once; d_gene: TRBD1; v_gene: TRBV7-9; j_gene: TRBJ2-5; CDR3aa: CASSWGTGNPRETQYF; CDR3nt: TGTGCCAGCAGCTGGGGGACAGGGAATCCCCGAGAGACCCAGTACTTC
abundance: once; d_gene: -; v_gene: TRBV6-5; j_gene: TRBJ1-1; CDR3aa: CASRGREAFF; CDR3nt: TGTGCCAGCCGGGGTCGGGAAGCTTTCTTT
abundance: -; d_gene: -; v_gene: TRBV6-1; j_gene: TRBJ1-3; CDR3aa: CASSDGQRNSGNTIYF; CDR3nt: TGTGCCAGCAGTGATGGGCAGAGAAACTCTGGAAACACCATATATTTT
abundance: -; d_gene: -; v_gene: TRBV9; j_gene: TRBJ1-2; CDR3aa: CASSEGSLGLFYGYTF; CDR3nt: TGTGCCAGCAGCGAGGGGTCTTTGGGCCTTTTCTATGGCTACACCTTC
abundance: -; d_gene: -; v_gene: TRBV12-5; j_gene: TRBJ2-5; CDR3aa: CASGLPSETQYF; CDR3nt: TGTGCTAGTGGTTTGCCGTCCGAGACCCAGTACTTC
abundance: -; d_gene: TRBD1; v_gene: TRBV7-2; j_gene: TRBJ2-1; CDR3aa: CASSPRGQGASGEQFF; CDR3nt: TGTGCCAGCAGCCCACGGGGACAGGGGGCTTCAGGGGAGCAGTTCTTC
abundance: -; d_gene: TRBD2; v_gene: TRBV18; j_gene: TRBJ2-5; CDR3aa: CASSPLPLAGGKETQYF; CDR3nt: TGTGCCAGCTCACCTCTCCCCCTAGCGGGAGGGAAAGAGACCCAGTACTTC
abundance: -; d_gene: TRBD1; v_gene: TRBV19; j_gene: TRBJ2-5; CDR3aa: CASSRQGTRGETQYF; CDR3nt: TGTGCCAGTAGTCGACAGGGCACAAGGGGAGAGACCCAGTACTTC
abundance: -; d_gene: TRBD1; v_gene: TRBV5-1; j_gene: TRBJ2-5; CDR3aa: CASGGQGQETQYF; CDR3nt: TGCGCCAGCGGTGGACAGGGCCAAGAGACCCAGTACTTC
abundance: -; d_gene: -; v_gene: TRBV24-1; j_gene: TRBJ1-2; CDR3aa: CATSDPTGIYGYTF; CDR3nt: TGTGCCACCAGTGATCCAACAGGCATCTATGGCTACACCTTC
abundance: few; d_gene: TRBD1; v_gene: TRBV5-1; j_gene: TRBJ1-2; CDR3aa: CASRTGTDGDGYTF; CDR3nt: TGCGCCAGCAGAACGGGGACAGATGGGGACGGCTACACCTTC
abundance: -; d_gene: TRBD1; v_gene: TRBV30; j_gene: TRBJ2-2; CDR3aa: CAWSVLRTGGSGELFF; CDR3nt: TGTGCCTGGAGTGTACTTAGGACAGGGGGCTCCGGGGAGCTGTTTTTT
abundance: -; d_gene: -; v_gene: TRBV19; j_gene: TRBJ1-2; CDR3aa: CASGIQGPTYGYTF; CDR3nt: TGTGCCAGTGGTATACAGGGTCCAACCTATGGCTACACCTTC
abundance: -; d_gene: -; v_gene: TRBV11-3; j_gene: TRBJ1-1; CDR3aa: CASSRREGMNTEAFF; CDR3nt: TGTGCCAGCAGCCGTAGGGAGGGGATGAACACTGAAGCTTTCTTT
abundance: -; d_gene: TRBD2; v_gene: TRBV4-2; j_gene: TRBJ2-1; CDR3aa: CASSPSGGSHNEQFF; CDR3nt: TGTGCCAGCAGCCCCTCGGGCGGGAGCCACAATGAGCAGTTCTTC
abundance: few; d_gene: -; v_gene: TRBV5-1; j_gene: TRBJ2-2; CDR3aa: CASSLQGTDTGELFF; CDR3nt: TGCGCCAGCAGCTTGCAGGGGACGGACACCGGGGAGCTGTTTTTT
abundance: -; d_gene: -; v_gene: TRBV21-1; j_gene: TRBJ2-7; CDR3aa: CASSNERWGGKYEQYF; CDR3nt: TGTGCCAGCAGCAATGAAAGGTGGGGGGGAAAATACGAGCAGTACTTC
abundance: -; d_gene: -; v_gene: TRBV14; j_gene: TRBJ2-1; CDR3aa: CASSPRRLAGNEQFF; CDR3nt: TGTGCCAGCAGCCCTCGCAGGCTAGCTGGCAATGAGCAGTTCTTC